This section outlines one T cell receptor beta chain sequence together with its context. Its matching antigen is unknown. Trimming cost V 3 bases and J 2 bases; bases outside gene matches: 7. Germline CDR1 SGHRS, CDR2 YFSETQ. The CDR3 runs to 16 residues. TCRdb keeps only in-frame clones here, not all; method: immunoSEQ multiplex PCR. This sample has fewer than 3,000 clones, with roughly 30% found just once. The source of the sample is a study of T cells in localized non-small cell lung cancer. Study-wide results and caveats: A median of about 58 of the top 100 tumor clones appeared in adjacent lung, which was paired and uninvolved. Uninvolved adjacent lung, not tumor, had the highest T cell clonality. Longer overall survival was seen with higher T cell density measured in blood.

The chain links TRBV5-1 to TRBJ2-3; 9 nucleotides agree with TRBD2. The sample here was lung tumor tissue, taken before any cancer treatment. The clonotype originates from a man aged 40-75 years with stage II lung adenocarcinoma. DNA of the CDR3: TGCGCCAGCAGCTCGAAGAGCGGGGGGCACACAGATACGCAGTATTTT. It specifies CASSSKSGGHTDTQYF.